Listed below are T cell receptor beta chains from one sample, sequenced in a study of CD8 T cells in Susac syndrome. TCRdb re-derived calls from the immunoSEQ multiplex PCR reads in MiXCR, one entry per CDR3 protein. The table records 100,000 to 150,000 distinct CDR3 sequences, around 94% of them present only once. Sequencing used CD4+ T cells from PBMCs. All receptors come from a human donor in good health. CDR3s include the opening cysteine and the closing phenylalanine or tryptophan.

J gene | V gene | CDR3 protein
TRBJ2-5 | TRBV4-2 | CASSQERGEQETQYF
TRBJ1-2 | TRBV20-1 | CSARGAPGDYGYTF
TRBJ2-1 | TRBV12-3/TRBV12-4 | CASSEVNPTYNEQFF
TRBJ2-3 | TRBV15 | CATSRAERGNTDTQYF
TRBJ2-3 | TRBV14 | CASSPLAGGPSDTQYF
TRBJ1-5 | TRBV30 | CAWSQDSNQPQHF
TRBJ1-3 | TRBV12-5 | CASAINGNTIYF
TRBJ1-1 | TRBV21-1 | CASRYGGPNTEAFF
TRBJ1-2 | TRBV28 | CASSLLVGWGGYTF
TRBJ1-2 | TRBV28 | CASSFGQFFGAF
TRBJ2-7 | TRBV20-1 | CSASGRGDYEQYF
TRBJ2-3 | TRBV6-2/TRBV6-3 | CASSPGDTQYF
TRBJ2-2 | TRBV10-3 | CAISESREGSGELFF
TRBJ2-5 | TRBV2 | CASSLTGEETQYF
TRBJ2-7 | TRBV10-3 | CAISEFPRAYEQYF
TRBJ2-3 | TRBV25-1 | CASRPTLGTVEPADTQYF
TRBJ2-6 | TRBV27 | CASGLSGANVLTF
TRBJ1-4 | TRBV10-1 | CASSESVATNEKLFF
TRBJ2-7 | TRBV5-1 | CASSLVQVSDEQYF
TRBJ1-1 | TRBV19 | CASSIGPGGTEAFF
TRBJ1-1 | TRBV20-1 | CSARGGFGGQAFMNTEAFF
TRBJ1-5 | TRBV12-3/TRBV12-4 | CASSSGTRGQPQHF
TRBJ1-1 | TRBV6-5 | CASSYSTGAQATEAFF
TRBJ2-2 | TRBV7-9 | CASSSRGTGGGELFF
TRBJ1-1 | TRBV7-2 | CASSPRLNTEAFF
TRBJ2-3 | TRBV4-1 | CASSQDQLGGDTQYF
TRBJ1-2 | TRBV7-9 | CASVPFNYGYTF
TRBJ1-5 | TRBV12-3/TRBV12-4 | CASSSGFKTQPQLF
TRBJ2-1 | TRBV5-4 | CASSPGGGGRDNEQFF
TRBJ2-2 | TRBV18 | CASSQGRLAGAGELFF
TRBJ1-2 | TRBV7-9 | CASSRGQGVYGYTF
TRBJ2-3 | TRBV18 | CASSPTSGRSSTDTQYF
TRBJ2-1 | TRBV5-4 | CASSLTGSSYNEQFF
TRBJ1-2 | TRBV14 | CASSQDRASYGYTF
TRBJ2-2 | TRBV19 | CASFGWGHDHGELFF
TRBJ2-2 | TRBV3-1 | CASSQEGVTGELFF
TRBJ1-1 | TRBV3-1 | CASSQVGTGLNTEAFF
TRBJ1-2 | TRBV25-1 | CASCLRTEDGYTF
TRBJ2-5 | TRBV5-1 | CASSLAVGGVEETQYF
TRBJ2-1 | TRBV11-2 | CASSTRTSGATYNEQFF
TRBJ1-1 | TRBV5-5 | CASSRGVGGTEAFF
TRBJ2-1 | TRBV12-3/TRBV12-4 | CASRLASPYNEQFF
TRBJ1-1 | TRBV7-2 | CASSLTLTGSRGNTEAFF
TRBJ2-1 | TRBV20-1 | CSASRDSTYNEQFF
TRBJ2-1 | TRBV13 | CASSFLGLADYNEQFF
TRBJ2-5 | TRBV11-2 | CASSLRGRGGQETQYF
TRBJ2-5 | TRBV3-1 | CASSSGTSGTLAETQYF